This section outlines one T cell receptor beta chain sequence together with its context. Its antigen is not identified. The data stem from a study of a mutant IDH1 vaccine in newly diagnosed glioma. Study details: Vaccines began 4-6 weeks after radiotherapy alone, or with temozolomide cycles.

V was shortened by 5 bases and J by 0 bases, with 23 bases between the two germline ends. Per the germline V gene, CDR1 is SGHVS and CDR2 is FQNEAQ. The CDR3 sequence is 20 residues long. The time point denotes: week 47, end of study. Vaccine doses each comprised 300 ug of mutant IDH1 20-mer peptide, with topical imiquimod. Whole-study findings and limits: Immune responses induced by the vaccine were seen in 93.3% of patients, spanning multiple MHC alleles.

Sequenced by immunoSEQ multiplex PCR; TCRdb stores in-frame clones only, minus some. Among tens of thousands of clones listed, around 84% were seen once. The TCR sequence derives from a woman under 40 with glioma. Some clones in this sample may be carry-over from other donors' samples. The sample consisted of PBMCs, taken from a glioma patient whose treatment included an IDH1 peptide vaccine. This chain uses TRBV7-8 with TRBJ2-6; D is uncertain. The CDR3 bases are TGTGCCAGCAGCCCCTACCGCCTACAGTTATTCCGCTCTGGGGCCAACGTCCTGACTTTC. Translating it yields CASSPYRLQLFRSGANVLTF.